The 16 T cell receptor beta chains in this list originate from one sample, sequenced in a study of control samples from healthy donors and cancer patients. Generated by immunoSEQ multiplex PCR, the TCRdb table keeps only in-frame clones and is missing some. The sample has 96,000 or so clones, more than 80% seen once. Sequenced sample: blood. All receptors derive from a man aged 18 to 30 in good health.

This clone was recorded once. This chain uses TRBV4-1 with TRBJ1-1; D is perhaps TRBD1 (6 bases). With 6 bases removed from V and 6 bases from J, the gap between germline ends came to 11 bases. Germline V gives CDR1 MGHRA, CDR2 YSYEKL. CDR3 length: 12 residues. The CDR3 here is CASRGGAAEAFF. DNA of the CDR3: TGCGCCAGCAGGGGGGGGGCAGCTGAAGCTTTCTTT.

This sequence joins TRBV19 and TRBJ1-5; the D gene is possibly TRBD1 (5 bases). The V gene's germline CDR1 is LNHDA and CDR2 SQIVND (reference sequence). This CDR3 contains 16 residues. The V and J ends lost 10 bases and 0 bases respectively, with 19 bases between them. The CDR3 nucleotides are TGTGCCACTACCCGGTGGGGCAGCAATAGCAATCAGCCCCAGCATTTT. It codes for CATTRWGSNSNQPQHF.

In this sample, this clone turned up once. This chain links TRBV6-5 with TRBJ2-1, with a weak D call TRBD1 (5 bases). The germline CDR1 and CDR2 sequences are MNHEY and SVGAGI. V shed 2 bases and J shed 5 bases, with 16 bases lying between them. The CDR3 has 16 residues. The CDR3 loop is CASSYVPPWGHNEQFF. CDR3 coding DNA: TGTGCCAGCAGTTACGTACCCCCGTGGGGCCACAATGAGCAGTTCTTC.

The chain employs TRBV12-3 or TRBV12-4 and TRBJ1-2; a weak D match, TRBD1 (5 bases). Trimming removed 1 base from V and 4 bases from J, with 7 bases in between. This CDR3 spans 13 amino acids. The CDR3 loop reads CASSLGQIYGYTF. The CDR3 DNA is TGTGCCAGCAGTTTAGGACAGATCTATGGCTACACCTTC.

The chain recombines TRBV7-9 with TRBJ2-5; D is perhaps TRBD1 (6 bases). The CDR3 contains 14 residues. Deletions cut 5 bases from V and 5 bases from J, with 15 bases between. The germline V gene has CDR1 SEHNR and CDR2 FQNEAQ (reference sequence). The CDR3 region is CASSTAGVKETQYF. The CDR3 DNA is TGTGCCAGCAGCACTGCAGGGGTAAAGGAGACCCAGTACTTC. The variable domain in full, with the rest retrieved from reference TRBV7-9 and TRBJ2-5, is DTGVSQNPRHKITKRGQNVTFRCDPISEHNRLYWYRQTLGQGPEFLTYFQNEAQLEKSRLLSDRFSAERPKGSFSTLEIQRTEQGDSAMYLCASSTAGVKETQYFGPGTRLLVL.

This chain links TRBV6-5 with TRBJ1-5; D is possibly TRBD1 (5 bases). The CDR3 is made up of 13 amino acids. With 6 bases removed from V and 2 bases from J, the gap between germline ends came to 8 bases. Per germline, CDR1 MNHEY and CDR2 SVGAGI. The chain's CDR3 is CASRGPGNQPQHF. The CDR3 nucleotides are TGTGCCAGCAGGGGGCCGGGCAATCAGCCCCAGCATTTT.

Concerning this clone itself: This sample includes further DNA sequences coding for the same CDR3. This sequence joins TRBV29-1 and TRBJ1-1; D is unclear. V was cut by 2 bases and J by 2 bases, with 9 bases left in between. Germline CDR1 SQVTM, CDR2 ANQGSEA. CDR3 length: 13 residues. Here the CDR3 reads CSVEKGTNTEAFF. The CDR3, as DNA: TGCAGCGTTGAAAAGGGTACTAACACTGAAGCTTTCTTT.

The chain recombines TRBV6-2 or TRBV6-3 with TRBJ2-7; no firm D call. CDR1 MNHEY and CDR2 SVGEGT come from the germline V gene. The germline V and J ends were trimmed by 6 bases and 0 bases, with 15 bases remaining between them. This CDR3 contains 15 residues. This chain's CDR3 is CASSHPWADSYEQYF. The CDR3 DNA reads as TGTGCCAGCAGCCACCCCTGGGCGGACTCCTACGAGCAGTACTTC.

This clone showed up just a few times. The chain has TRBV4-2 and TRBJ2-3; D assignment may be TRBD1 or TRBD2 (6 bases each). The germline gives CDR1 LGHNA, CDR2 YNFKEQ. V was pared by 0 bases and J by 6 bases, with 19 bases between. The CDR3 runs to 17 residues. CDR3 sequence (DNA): TGTGCCAGCAGCCAAGAGTTCCGAGGGGGTAGCGGCGATACGCAGTATTTT. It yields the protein CASSQEFRGGSGDTQYF.

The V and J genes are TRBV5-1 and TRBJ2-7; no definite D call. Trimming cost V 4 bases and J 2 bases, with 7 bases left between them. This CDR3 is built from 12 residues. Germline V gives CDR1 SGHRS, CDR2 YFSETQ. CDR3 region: CASSTDPYEQYF. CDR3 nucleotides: TGCGCCAGCAGCACCGACCCCTACGAGCAGTACTTC.

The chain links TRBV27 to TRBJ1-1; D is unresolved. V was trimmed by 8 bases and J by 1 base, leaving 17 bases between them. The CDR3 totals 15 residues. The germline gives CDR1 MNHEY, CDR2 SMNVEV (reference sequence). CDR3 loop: CASSPRGWANTEAFF. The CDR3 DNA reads TGTGCCAGCTCCCCCCGAGGGTGGGCGAACACTGAAGCTTTCTTT.

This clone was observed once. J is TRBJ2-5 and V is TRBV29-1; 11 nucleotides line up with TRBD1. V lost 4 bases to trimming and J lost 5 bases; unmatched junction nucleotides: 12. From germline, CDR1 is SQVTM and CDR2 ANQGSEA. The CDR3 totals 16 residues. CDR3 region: CSVGETGQGVGETQYF. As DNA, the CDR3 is TGCAGCGTTGGAGAAACGGGACAGGGGGTCGGCGAGACCCAGTACTTC.

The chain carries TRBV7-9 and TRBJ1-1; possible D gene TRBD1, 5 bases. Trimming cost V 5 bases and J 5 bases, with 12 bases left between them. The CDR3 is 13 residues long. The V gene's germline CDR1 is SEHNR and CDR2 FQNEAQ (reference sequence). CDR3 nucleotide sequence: TGTGCCAGCAGCCAACCTCAGGGAACTGAAGCTTTCTTT. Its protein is CASSQPQGTEAFF.

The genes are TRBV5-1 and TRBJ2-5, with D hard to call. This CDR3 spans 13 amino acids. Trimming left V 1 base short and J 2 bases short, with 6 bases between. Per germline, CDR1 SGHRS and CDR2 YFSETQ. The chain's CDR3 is CASSLTRQETQYF. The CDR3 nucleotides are TGCGCCAGCAGCTTGACCAGGCAAGAGACCCAGTACTTC. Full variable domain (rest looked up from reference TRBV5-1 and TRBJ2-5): KAGVTQTPRYLIKTRGQQVTLSCSPISGHRSVSWYQQTPGQGLQFLFEYFSETQRNKGNFPGRFSGRQFSNSRSEMNVSTLELGDSALYLCASSLTRQETQYFGPGTRLLVL.

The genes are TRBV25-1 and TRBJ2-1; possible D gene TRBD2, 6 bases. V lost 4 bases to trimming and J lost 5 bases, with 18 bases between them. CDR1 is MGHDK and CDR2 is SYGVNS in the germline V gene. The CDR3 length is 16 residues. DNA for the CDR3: TGTGCCAGCAGTGGGTTTGTGGGTAGCGGAGACAATGAGCAGTTCTTC. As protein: CASSGFVGSGDNEQFF. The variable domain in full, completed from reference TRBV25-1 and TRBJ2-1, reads EADIYQTPRYLVIGTGKKITLECSQTMGHDKMYWYQQDPGMELHLIHYSYGVNSTEKGDLSSESTVSRIRTEHFPLTLESARPSHTSQYLCASSGFVGSGDNEQFFGPGTRLTVL.

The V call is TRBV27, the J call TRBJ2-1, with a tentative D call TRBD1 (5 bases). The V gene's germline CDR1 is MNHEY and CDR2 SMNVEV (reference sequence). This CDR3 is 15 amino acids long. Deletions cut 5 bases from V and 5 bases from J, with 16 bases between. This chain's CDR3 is CASSIHPQGNNEQFF. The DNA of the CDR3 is TGTGCCAGCAGTATCCACCCCCAGGGTAACAATGAGCAGTTCTTC.